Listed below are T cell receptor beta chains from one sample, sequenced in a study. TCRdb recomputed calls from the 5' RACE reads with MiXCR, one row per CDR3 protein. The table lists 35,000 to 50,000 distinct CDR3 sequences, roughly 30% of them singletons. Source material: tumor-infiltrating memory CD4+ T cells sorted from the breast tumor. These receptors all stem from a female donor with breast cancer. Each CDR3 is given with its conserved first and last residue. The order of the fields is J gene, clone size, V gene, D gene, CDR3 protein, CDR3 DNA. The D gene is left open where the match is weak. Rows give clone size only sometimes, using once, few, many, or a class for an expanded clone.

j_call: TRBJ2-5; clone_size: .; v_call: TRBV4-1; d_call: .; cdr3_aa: CASSQETRGATQYF; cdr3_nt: TGCGCCAGCAGCCAAGAGACTAGAGGGGCGACCCAGTACTTC
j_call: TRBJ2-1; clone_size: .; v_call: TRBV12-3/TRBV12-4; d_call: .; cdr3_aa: CASTHPTALSYNEQFF; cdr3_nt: TGTGCCAGCACCCATCCGACAGCCCTATCCTACAATGAGCAGTTCTTC
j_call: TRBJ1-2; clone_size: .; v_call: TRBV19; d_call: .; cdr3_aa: CASSIGQVYGYTF; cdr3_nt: TGTGCCAGTAGTATCGGCCAGGTTTATGGCTACACCTTC
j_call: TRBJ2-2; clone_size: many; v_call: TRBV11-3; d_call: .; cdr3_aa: CASSRGSTGELFF; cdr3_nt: TGTGCCAGCAGCCGCGGGTCCACCGGGGAGCTGTTTTTT
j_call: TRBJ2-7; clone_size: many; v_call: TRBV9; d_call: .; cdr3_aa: CASSVFSTATSNHEQYF; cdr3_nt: TGTGCCAGCAGCGTATTTAGTACGGCTACCTCTAACCACGAGCAGTACTTC
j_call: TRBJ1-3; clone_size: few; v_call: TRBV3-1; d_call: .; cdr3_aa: CASSQGQTDTIYF; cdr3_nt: TGTGCCAGCAGCCAAGGTCAGACGGACACCATATATTTT
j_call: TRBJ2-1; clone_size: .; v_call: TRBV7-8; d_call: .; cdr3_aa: CASSLRGYSYNEQFF; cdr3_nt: TGTGCCAGCAGCTTAAGGGGGTACTCCTACAATGAGCAGTTCTTC
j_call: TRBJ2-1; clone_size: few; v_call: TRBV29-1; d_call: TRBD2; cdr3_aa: CSVAGGVDDEQFF; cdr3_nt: TGCAGCGTTGCGGGGGGGGTGGACGATGAGCAGTTCTTC
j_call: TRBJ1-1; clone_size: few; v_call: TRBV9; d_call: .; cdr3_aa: CASSVGGATEAFF; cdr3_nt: TGTGCCAGCAGCGTAGGGGGGGCCACTGAAGCTTTCTTT
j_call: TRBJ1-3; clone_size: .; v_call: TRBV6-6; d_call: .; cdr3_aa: CASSRLGAGNTIYF; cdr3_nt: TGTGCCAGCAGTCGTTTGGGGGCTGGAAACACCATATATTTT
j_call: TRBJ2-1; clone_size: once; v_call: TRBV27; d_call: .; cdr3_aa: CASSMGLGSYNEQFF; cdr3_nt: TGTGCCAGCAGCATGGGGCTAGGATCCTACAATGAGCAGTTCTTC
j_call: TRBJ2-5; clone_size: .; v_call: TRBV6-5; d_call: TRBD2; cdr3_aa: CASRPGLASETQYF; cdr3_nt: TGTGCCAGCAGACCCGGACTAGCGTCGGAGACCCAGTACTTC
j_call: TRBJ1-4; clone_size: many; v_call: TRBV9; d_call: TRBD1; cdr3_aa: CASSAGTAEKLFF; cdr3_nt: TGTGCCAGCAGCGCGGGGACAGCCGAAAAACTGTTTTTT
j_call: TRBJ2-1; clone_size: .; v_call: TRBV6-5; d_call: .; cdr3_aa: CASSPKTQHEQFF; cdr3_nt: TGTGCCAGCAGTCCAAAGACCCAGCATGAGCAGTTCTTC
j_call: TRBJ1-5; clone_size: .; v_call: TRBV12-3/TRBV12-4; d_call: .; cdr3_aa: CASSFTGSNQPQHF; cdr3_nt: TGTGCCAGCAGTTTTACAGGTAGCAATCAGCCCCAGCATTTT
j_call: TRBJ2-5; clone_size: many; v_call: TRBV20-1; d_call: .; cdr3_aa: CSARWGGKETQYF; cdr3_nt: TGCAGTGCTAGGTGGGGTGGTAAGGAGACCCAGTACTTC
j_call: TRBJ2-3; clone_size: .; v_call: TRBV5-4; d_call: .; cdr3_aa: CASSSDHNTQYF; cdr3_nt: TGTGCCAGCAGCTCGGACCACAATACGCAGTATTTT
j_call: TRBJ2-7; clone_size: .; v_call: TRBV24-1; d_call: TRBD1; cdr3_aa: CATSDSGQDYEQYF; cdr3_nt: TGTGCCACCAGTGATTCTGGACAGGACTACGAGCAGTACTTC
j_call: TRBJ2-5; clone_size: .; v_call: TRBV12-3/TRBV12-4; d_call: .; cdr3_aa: CASGDWGRGETQYF; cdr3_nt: TGTGCCAGCGGGGACTGGGGCCGGGGGGAGACCCAGTACTTC
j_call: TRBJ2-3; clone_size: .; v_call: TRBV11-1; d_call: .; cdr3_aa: CASSLRGLANTQYF; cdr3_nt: TGTGCCAGCAGCTTAAGGGGACTGGCGAATACGCAGTATTTT
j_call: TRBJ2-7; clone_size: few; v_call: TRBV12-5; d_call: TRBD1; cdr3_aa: CASGSGAGGCEQYF; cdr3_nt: TGTGCTAGTGGTTCCGGGGCAGGGGGCTGCGAGCAGTACTTC
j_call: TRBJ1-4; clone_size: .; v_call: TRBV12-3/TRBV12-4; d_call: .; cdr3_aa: CTISSGSDQWELFF; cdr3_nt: TGTACCATCAGTTCCGGTTCGGACCAGTGGGAACTGTTTTTT
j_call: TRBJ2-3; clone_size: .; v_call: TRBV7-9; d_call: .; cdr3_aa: CASTPESNTDTQYF; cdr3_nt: TGTGCCAGCACCCCGGAATCGAACACAGATACACAGTATTTT
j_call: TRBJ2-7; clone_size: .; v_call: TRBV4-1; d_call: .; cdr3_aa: CASSQVEGALYEQYF; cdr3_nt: TGCGCCAGCAGCCAAGTGGAGGGGGCGCTTTACGAGCAGTACTTC
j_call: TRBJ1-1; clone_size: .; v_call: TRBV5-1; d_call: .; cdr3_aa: CASSFGQITDEAFF; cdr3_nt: TGCGCCAGCAGCTTCGGACAGATTACCGATGAAGCTTTCTTT
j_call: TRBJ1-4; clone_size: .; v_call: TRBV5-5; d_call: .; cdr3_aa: CASGTRVGATNEKLFF; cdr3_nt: TGTGCCAGCGGAACGAGGGTTGGGGCAACTAATGAAAAACTGTTTTTT
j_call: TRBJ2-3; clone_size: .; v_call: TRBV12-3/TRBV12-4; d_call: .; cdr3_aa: CASSQLGAGTDTQYF; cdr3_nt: TGTGCCAGCAGTCAACTAGGGGCCGGCACAGATACGCAGTATTTT
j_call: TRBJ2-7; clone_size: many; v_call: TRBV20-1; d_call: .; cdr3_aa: CSARVQTSYEQYF; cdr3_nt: TGCAGTGCTAGAGTGCAGACCTCCTACGAGCAGTACTTC
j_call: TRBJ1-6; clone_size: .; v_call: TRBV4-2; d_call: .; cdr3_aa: CASSQVPTDNSPLHF; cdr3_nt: TGTGCCAGCAGCCAAGTCCCGACAGATAATTCACCCCTCCACTTT
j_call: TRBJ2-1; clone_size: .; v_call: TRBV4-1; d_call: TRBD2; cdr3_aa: CASSQATSGIWNEQFF; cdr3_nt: TGCGCCAGCAGCCAAGCAACTAGCGGGATTTGGAATGAGCAGTTCTTC
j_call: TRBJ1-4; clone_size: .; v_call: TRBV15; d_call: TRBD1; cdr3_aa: CATSGLDRGRREKLFF; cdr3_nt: TGTGCCACCAGCGGCCTTGACAGGGGTCGTCGAGAAAAACTGTTTTTT